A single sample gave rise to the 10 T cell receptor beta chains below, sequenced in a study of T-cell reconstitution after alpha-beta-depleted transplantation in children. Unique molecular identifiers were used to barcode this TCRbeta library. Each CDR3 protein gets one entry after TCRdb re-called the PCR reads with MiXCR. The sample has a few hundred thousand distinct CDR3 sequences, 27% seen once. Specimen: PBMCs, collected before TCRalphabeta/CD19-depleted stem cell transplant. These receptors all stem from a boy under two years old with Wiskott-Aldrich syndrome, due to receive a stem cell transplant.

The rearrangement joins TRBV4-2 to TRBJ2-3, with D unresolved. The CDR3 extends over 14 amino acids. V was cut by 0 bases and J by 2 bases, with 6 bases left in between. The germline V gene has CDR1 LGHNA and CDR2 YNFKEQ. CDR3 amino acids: CASSQEGHTDTQYF. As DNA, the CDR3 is TGTGCCAGCAGCCAAGAAGGTCACACAGATACGCAGTATTTT.

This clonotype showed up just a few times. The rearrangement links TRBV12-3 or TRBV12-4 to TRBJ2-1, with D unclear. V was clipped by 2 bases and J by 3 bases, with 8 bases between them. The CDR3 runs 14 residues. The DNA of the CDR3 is TGTGCCAGCAGTTTATCTGCGTACTACAATGAGCAGTTCTTC. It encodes CASSLSAYYNEQFF.

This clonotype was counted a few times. The CDR3 DNA sequence: TGTGCCATCAGTGTCGTGGGCCACGAGCAGTACTTC. Protein: CAISVVGHEQYF. V is TRBV10-3 and J is TRBJ2-7; D not certain. The V end was cut by 4 bases, the J end by 5 bases, with 9 bases between. Per the germline V gene, CDR1 is ENHRY and CDR2 is SYGVKD. The CDR3 runs to 12 residues.

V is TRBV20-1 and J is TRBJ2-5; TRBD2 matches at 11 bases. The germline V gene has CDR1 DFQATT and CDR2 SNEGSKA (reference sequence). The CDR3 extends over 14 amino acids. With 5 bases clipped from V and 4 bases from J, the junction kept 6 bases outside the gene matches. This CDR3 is CSAPTSGKSETQYF. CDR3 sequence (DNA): TGCAGTGCTCCGACTAGCGGGAAGTCAGAGACCCAGTACTTC.

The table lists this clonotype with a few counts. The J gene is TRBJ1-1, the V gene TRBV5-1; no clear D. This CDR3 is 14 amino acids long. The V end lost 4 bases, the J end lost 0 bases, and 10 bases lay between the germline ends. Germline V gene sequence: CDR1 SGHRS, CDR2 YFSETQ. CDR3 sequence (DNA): TGCGCCAGCAGCGTACGGTCTATGAACACTGAAGCTTTCTTT. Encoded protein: CASSVRSMNTEAFF.

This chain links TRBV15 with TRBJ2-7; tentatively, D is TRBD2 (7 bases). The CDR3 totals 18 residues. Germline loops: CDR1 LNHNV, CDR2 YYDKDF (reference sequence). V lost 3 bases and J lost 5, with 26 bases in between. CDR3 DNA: TGTGCCACCAGCAGCCCCACCAGCGGGGACATGCGATCCCACGAGCAGTACTTC. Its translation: CATSSPTSGDMRSHEQYF. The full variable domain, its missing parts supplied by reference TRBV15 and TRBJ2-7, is DAMVIQNPRYQVTQFGKPVTLSCSQTLNHNVMYWYQQKSSQAPKLLFHYYDKDFNNEADTPDNFQSRRPNTSFCFLDIRSPGLGDTAMYLCATSSPTSGDMRSHEQYFGPGTRLTVT.

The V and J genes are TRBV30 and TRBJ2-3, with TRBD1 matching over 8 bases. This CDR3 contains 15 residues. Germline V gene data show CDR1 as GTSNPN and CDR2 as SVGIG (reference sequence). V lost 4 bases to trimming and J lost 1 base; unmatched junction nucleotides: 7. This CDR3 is CAWNLYRGGTDTQYF. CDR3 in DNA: TGTGCCTGGAATCTCTACAGGGGGGGCACAGATACGCAGTATTTT.

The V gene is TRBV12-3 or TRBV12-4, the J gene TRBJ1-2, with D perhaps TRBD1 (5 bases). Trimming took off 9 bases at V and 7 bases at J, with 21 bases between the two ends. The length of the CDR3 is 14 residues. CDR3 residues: CASARGSSMAGYTF. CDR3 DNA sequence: TGTGCCAGTGCCCGGGGGAGTTCGATGGCTGGCTACACCTTC.

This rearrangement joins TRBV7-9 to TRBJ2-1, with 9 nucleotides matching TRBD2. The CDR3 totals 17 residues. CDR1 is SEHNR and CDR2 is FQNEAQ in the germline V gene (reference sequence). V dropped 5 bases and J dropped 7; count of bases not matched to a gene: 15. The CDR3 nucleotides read TGTGCCAGCAGCCCCCCCTTAGGCAGCGGGAGGAAAAATGAGCAGTTCTTC. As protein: CASSPPLGSGRKNEQFF.

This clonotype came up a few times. The DNA for the CDR3 is TGTGCCAGCAGGGGGGGGAGCCTCGGCTACACCTTC. It translates to CASRGGSLGYTF. This chain uses TRBV12-3 or TRBV12-4 with TRBJ1-2; possibly TRBD1 for D (5 bases). V lost 6 bases to trimming and J lost 8 bases, with 13 bases between them. The CDR3 length is 12 residues.